This TCR beta chain was captured in a study of T cell responses to AZD1222 COVID-19 vaccine. This clone has a handful of counts. The germline V gene encodes CDR1 LNHDA and CDR2 SQIVND (reference sequence). The CDR3 runs to 14 residues. Trimming cost V 7 bases and J 4 bases; bases outside gene matches: 9. Sequencing used immunoSEQ multiplex PCR; TCRdb keeps in-frame clones, though not all of them. The table lists over 30,000 clones, 88% of them singletons. The clonotype comes from an adult who received the MenACWY meningococcal vaccine as a control. The rearrangement uses TRBV19 and TRBJ1-1; 7 bases are a match to TRBD1. The source was peripheral blood, collected 28 days after the second dose of the MenACWY control vaccine. As DNA, the CDR3 is TGTGCCAGTACTCAACAGGGGAGGACCACTGAAGCTTTCTTT. It is translated as CASTQQGRTTEAFF.